The following is a T cell receptor beta chain sequence with its context. Sequencing used immunoSEQ multiplex PCR; TCRdb keeps in-frame clones, though not all of them. This sample has fewer than 700,000 clones; around 78% occur once, and the top ten carry around 12%. These data originate in a study of shared clonotypes between healthy human individuals. With 10 bases removed from V and 8 bases from J, the gap between germline ends came to 11 bases. Germline V gives CDR1 MGHRA, CDR2 YSYEKL. This CDR3 is 11 amino acids long. Sequencing input: PBMCs. The receptor was isolated from a woman between 35 and 50 years old in good health. Some clones in this sample may be carry-over from other donors' samples. The V gene is TRBV4-1, the J gene TRBJ1-4; TRBD1 might be the D (5 bases). CDR3 residues: CATTGGEKLFF. CDR3 in DNA: TGCGCCACCACGGGGGGAGAAAAACTGTTTTTT.